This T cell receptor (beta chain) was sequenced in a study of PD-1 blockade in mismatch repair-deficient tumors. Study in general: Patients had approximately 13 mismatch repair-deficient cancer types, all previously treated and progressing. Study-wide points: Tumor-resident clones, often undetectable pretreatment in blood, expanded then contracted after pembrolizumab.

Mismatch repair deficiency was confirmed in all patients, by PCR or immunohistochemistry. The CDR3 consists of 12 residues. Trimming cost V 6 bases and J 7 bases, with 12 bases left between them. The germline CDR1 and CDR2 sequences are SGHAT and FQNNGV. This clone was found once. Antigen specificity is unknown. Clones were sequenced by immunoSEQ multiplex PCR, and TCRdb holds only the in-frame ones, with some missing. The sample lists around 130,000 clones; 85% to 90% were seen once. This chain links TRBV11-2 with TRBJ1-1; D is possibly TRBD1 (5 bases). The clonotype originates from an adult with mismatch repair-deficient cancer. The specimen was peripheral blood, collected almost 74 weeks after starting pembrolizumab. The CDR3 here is CASRRERGEAFF. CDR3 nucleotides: TGTGCCAGCAGACGAGAAAGGGGTGAAGCTTTCTTT. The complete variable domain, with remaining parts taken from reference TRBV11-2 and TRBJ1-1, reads EAGVAQSPRYKIIEKRQSVAFWCNPISGHATLYWYQQILGQGPKLLIQFQNNGVVDDSQLPKDRFSAERLKGVDSTLKIQPAKLEDSAVYLCASRRERGEAFFGQGTRLTVV.